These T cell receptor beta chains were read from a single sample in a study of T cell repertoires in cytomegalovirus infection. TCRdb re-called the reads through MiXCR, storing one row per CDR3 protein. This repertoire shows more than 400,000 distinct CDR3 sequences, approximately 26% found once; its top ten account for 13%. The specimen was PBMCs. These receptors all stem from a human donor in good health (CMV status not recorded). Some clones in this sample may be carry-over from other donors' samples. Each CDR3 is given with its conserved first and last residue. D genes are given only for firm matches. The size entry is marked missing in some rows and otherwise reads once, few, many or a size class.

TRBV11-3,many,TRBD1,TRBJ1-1,CASSPRTGGDTEAFF,TGTGCCAGCAGCCCTCGGACAGGCGGGGACACTGAAGCTTTCTTT
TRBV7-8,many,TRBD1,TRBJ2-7,CASSRSDRGLVEQYF,TGTGCCAGCAGCCGGAGCGACAGGGGGCTGGTCGAGCAGTACTTC
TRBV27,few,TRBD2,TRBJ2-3,CASSGIHRLAPSDTQYF,TGTGCCAGCAGTGGGATACATAGACTAGCCCCGTCGGATACGCAGTATTTT
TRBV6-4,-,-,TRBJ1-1,CASSDEIGAEAFF,TGTGCCAGCAGTGACGAGATAGGGGCTGAAGCTTTCTTT
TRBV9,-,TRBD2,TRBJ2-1,CASSVGWLAGGHEQFF,TGTGCCAGCAGCGTAGGTTGGCTAGCGGGAGGCCATGAGCAGTTCTTC
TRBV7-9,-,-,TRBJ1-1,CASSLGSLQRGNTEAFF,TGTGCCAGCAGCTTAGGTTCCTTACAGCGTGGGAACACTGAAGCTTTCTTT
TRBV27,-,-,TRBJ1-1,CASRDLWNTEAFF,TGTGCCAGCAGGGACCTTTGGAACACTGAAGCTTTCTTT
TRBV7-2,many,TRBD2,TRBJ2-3,CASSPKLSGGNTDTQYF,TGTGCCAGCAGCCCAAAGCTTAGCGGGGGGAACACAGATACGCAGTATTTT
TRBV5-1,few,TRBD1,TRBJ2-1,CASKTGTGGRYEQFF,TGCGCCAGCAAAACCGGGACAGGGGGTAGGTATGAGCAGTTCTTC
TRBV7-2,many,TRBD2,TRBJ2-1,CASSPPGLAGAGEQFF,TGTGCCAGCAGCCCCCCGGGACTAGCGGGAGCGGGTGAGCAGTTCTTC
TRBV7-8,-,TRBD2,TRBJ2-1,CASSLVGTSGMVGEQFF,TGTGCCAGCAGCTTAGTGGGGACTAGCGGGATGGTAGGTGAGCAGTTCTTC
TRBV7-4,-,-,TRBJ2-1,CASSSLSFEQFF,TGTGCCAGCAGCTCATTATCGTTTGAGCAGTTCTTC
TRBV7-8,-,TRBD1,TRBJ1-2,CASSLAVTTGANYGYTF,TGTGCCAGCAGCTTAGCCGTAACGACAGGGGCCAACTATGGCTACACCTTC
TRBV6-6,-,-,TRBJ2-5,CASTMGETQYF,TGTGCCAGCACAATGGGAGAGACCCAGTACTTC
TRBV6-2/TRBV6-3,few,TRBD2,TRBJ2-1,CARGVAGGRNEQFF,TGTGCCCGCGGGGTAGCGGGAGGGAGGAATGAGCAGTTCTTC
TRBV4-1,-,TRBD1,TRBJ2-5,CASSQADRAQETQYF,TGCGCCAGCAGCCAGGCTGACAGGGCCCAAGAGACCCAGTACTTC
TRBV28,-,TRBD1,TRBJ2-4,CASSSGTGIAKNIQYF,TGTGCCAGCAGCTCCGGGACAGGGATAGCCAAAAACATTCAGTACTTC
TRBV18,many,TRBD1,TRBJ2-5,CASSPGQGETQYF,TGTGCCAGCAGCCCGGGACAGGGAGAGACCCAGTACTTC
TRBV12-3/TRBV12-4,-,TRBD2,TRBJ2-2,CASSLGLAGGGELFF,TGTGCCAGCAGTTTAGGACTAGCGGGAGGCGGGGAGCTGTTTTTT
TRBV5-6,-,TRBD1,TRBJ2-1,CASSLLSGQGYNEQFF,TGTGCCAGCAGCTTACTCTCAGGACAGGGATACAATGAGCAGTTCTTC
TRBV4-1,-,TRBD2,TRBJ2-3,CASSQVSGITDTQYF,TGCGCCAGCAGCCAAGTTAGCGGGATCACAGATACGCAGTATTTT
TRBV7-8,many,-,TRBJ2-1,CASSLAGRGNEQFF,TGTGCCAGCAGCTTAGCGGGCCGGGGGAATGAGCAGTTCTTC
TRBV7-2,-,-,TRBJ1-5,CASRTGVYSNQPQHF,TGTGCCAGCAGAACAGGAGTTTATAGCAATCAGCCCCAGCATTTT
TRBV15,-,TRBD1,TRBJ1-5,CATSSRQGLIGQPQHF,TGTGCCACCAGCTCACGACAGGGCCTAATTGGTCAGCCCCAGCATTTT
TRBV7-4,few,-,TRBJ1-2,CASSLVGDLAYGYTF,TGTGCCAGCAGCTTAGTGGGGGACTTGGCGTATGGCTACACCTTC
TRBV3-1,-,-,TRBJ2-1,CASSQDPKNEQFF,TGTGCCAGCAGCCAAGATCCTAAGAATGAGCAGTTCTTC
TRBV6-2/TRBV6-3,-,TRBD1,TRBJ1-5,CASSYRTGGPLSNQPQHF,TGTGCCAGCAGTTACCGGACAGGGGGACCACTTAGCAATCAGCCCCAGCATTTT
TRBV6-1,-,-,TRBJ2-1,CASTPGRVIYNEQFF,TGTGCCAGCACCCCGGGGCGGGTAATCTACAATGAGCAGTTCTTC
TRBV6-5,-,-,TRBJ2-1,CASSKSHKGNEQFF,TGTGCCAGCAGTAAAAGCCATAAAGGCAATGAGCAGTTCTTC
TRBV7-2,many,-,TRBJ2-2,CASSWRGNTGELFF,TGTGCCAGCAGCTGGCGGGGGAACACCGGGGAGCTGTTTTTT
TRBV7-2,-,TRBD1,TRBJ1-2,CASGTGTGDWYGYTF,TGTGCCAGCGGAACCGGGACAGGGGACTGGTATGGCTACACCTTC
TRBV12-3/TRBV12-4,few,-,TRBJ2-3,CASSPGTWFSSTDTQYF,TGTGCCAGCAGTCCCGGGACCTGGTTTTCTAGCACAGATACGCAGTATTTT
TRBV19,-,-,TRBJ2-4,CASSISGLAKNIQYF,TGTGCCAGTAGTATTTCGGGTTTAGCCAAAAACATTCAGTACTTC
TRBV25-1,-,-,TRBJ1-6,CASSESGTSSPLHF,TGTGCCAGCAGTGAATCGGGGACAAGCTCACCCCTCCACTTT
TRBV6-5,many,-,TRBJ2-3,CASSYPRQLGNTDTQYF,TGTGCCAGCAGTTACCCAAGACAACTTGGGAACACAGATACGCAGTATTTT
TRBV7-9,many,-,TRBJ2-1,CASSLGSINEQFF,TGTGCCAGCAGCTTAGGTAGTATCAATGAGCAGTTCTTC
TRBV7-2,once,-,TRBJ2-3,CASSPSGGGNRADTQYF,TGTGCCAGCAGCCCTAGTGGGGGGGGTAACAGGGCCGATACGCAGTATTTT
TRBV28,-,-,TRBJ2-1,CASSFDFLAQGGGPYNEQFF,TGTGCCAGCAGTTTCGACTTCCTCGCGCAGGGGGGGGGACCCTACAATGAGCAGTTCTTC
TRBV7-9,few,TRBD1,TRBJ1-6,CASSRWRGTGVSPLHF,TGTGCCAGCAGCCGGTGGCGTGGGACAGGGGTTTCACCCCTCCACTTT
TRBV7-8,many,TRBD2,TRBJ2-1,CASSKRTSGSSNEQFF,TGTGCCAGCAGCAAAAGGACTAGCGGGAGTAGTAATGAGCAGTTCTTC
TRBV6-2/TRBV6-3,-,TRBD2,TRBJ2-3,CASSLLADNTDTQYF,TGTGCCAGCAGTTTACTAGCGGATAACACAGATACGCAGTATTTT
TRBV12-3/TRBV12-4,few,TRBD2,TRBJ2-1,CASSLTSGSLHEQFF,TGTGCCAGCAGTTTAACTAGCGGGAGTCTACATGAGCAGTTCTTC
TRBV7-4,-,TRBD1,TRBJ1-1,CASSSRTGADTEAFF,TGTGCCAGCAGCTCCCGGACAGGGGCCGACACTGAAGCTTTCTTT
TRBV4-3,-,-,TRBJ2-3,CASSQGSGDTQYF,TGCGCCAGCAGCCAAGGATCGGGAGATACGCAGTATTTT
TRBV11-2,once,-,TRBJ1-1,CASSPARGGGAFF,TGTGCCAGCAGCCCCGCGCGGGGGGGGGGCGCTTTCTTT
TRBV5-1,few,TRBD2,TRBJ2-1,CASTLSAGGGLNEQFF,TGCGCCAGCACCTTATCGGCGGGAGGTGGGTTAAATGAGCAGTTCTTC
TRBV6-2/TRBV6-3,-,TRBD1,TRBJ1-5,CASSYSGQGLNQPQHF,TGTGCCAGCAGTTACTCGGGACAGGGCCTCAATCAGCCCCAGCATTTT
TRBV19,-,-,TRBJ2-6,CASSIRGLGANVLTF,TGTGCCAGTAGTATACGGGGGCTAGGGGCCAACGTCCTGACTTTC
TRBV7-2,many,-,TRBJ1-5,CASSSRGGVSNQPQHF,TGTGCCAGCAGCTCGCGGGGAGGGGTTAGCAATCAGCCCCAGCATTTT
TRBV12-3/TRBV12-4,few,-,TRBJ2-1,CASSSIAGEGNEQFF,TGTGCCAGCAGTTCGATAGCAGGTGAAGGAAATGAGCAGTTCTTC
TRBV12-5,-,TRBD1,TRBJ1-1,CASGQGAKNTEAFF,TGTGCTAGTGGGCAGGGGGCGAAGAACACTGAAGCTTTCTTT
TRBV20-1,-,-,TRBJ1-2,CSASPVQKHYGYTF,TGCAGTGCTAGTCCCGTCCAAAAGCACTATGGCTACACCTTC
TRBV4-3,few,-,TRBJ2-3,CASSQDEMGGPGTQYF,TGCGCCAGCAGCCAAGATGAGATGGGGGGGCCGGGAACGCAGTATTTT
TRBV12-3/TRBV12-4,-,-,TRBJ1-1,CASRTRDAEAFF,TGTGCCAGCAGGACCAGGGACGCTGAAGCTTTCTTT